These 8 T cell receptor beta chains came from one sample sequenced in a study of blood T cell repertoires in COVID-19. Sequencing was performed with immunoSEQ multiplex PCR; in TCRdb, only in-frame clones are kept and a portion is missing. The sample gives hundreds of thousands of clones, roughly nine tenths of which show up once; under 2.5% is in the top ten. Sequenced material: PBMCs or T cells enriched from blood (not recorded which). The receptors were sampled from a young woman with acute COVID-19.

The chain employs TRBV5-4 and TRBJ2-7, with 9 bases identical to TRBD2. V was pared by 2 bases and J by 5 bases, with 11 bases of the junction left unmatched. Germline CDR1 reads SGHNT; CDR2 reads YYREEE (reference sequence). The CDR3 runs 16 residues. The CDR3 bases are TGTGCCAGCAGCTTTTTAACTAGCGGGTCCCGTGACGAGCAGTACTTC. It encodes CASSFLTSGSRDEQYF.

The chain carries TRBV15 and TRBJ2-3; D may be TRBD2 (7 bases). CDR3 size: 16 residues. Germline CDR1 LNHNV, CDR2 YYDKDF (reference sequence). V lost 5 bases and J 6 bases, leaving 21 bases between the germline ends. Here the CDR3 reads CATSLRGAGAGDTQYF. The CDR3 nucleotides are TGTGCCACCAGCCTGAGGGGTGCGGGGGCAGGGGATACGCAGTATTTT.

J is TRBJ1-2 and V is TRBV5-1; D perhaps matches TRBD1 (6 bases). The CDR3 covers 13 residues. V lost 7 bases and J 0 bases, leaving 10 bases between the germline ends. Per the germline V gene, CDR1 is SGHRS and CDR2 is YFSETQ. CDR3 loop: CASGGPTNYGYTF. Written as DNA, the CDR3 is TGCGCCAGCGGGGGCCCCACTAACTATGGCTACACCTTC.

The genes are TRBV3-1 (or the pseudogene TRBV3-2) and TRBJ2-1, with D perhaps TRBD2 (6 bases). CDR1 is LGHDT and CDR2 is YNNKEL in the germline V gene (reference sequence). The CDR3 loop spans 15 amino acids. V was cut by 1 base and J by 0 bases, with 7 bases left in between. CDR3 loop: CASSQVGGSYNEQFF. The CDR3 DNA reads as TGTGCCAGCAGCCAAGTCGGGGGCTCCTACAATGAGCAGTTCTTC.

J is TRBJ1-5 and V is TRBV3-1 (or the pseudogene TRBV3-2); 8 bases map to TRBD1. V was clipped by 3 bases and J by 6 bases; unmatched bases: 7. The germline CDR1 and CDR2 sequences are LGHDT and YNNKEL (reference sequence). This CDR3 is built from 15 residues. The CDR3: CASSHGQGSSQPQHF. DNA for the CDR3: TGTGCCAGCAGCCATGGACAGGGATCGAGTCAGCCCCAGCATTTT.

This rearrangement joins TRBV3-1 (or the pseudogene TRBV3-2) to TRBJ1-2, with D unclear. CDR3 length equals 14 residues. CDR1 LGHDT and CDR2 YNNKEL come from the germline V gene (reference sequence). The V end lost 0 bases, the J end lost 3 bases, and 8 bases lay between the germline ends. For the CDR3, the DNA is TGTGCCAGCAGCCAAGAGGCAGGTGACTATGGCTACACCTTC. It is translated as CASSQEAGDYGYTF.

CDR3: CASRSTLAGTGELFF. Here the CDR3 DNA reads TGTGCCAGCAGATCTACTCTTGCGGGCACCGGGGAGCTGTTTTTT. The chain recombines TRBV28 with TRBJ2-2; TRBD2 is a possible D gene (5 bases). With 6 bases removed from V and 4 bases from J, the gap between germline ends came to 15 bases. Germline loops: CDR1 MDHEN, CDR2 SYDVKM. CDR3 size: 15 residues.

The V and J genes are TRBV6-5 and TRBJ2-7, with a weak D call TRBD2 (5 bases). V lost 6 bases to trimming and J lost 6 bases, with 18 bases between them. This CDR3 has 14 amino acids. Per germline, CDR1 MNHEY and CDR2 SVGAGI. The CDR3 loop reads CASRKADRSGEQYF. The CDR3, as DNA: TGTGCCAGCAGGAAAGCGGACCGTTCGGGCGAGCAGTACTTC.